This T cell receptor beta chain was sequenced for a study of a mutant IDH1 vaccine in newly diagnosed glioma. Study-level information: Males made up about 60% and females roughly 38% of treated patients, whose mean age was roughly 40 years.

Clones were sequenced by immunoSEQ multiplex PCR, and TCRdb holds only the in-frame ones, with some missing. Altogether around 78,000 clones are present, approximately 85% being singletons, with the ten largest covering under 2.5%. Time point in this sample: week 23, last vaccination. A 20-mer mutant IDH1 peptide at 300 ug was injected subcutaneously with topical imiquimod. Each donor presented with a new WHO grade 3 or 4 astrocytoma that tested IDH1-mutant and showed ATRX loss. A note on this clone: The antigen is unknown.

The CDR3 length is 16 residues. Trimming removed 5 bases at V and 5 bases at J, with 21 bases between. Per the germline V gene, CDR1 is SGHTA and CDR2 is FQGTGA. The chain is built from TRBV7-3 and TRBJ2-5; no clear D gene. The sequenced sample was PBMCs, obtained from a glioma patient whose treatment included an IDH1 peptide vaccine. The TCR comes from a man aged 25-45 years with glioma. Some clones in this sample may be carry-over from other donors' samples. CDR3 protein: CASSPIQNPKWETQYF. The CDR3 DNA is TGTGCCAGCAGCCCCATACAAAACCCTAAGTGGGAGACCCAGTACTTC.